Sequencing of this T cell receptor (beta chain) was carried out in a study of T cell changes during pregnancy in multiple sclerosis. After removal of 3 bases from V and 8 bases from J, the junction contained 12 bases not matched to a gene. CDR1 is LNHDA, CDR2 SQIVND, per germline (reference sequence). The CDR3 sequence is 15 residues long. Generated by immunoSEQ multiplex PCR, the TCRdb table keeps only in-frame clones and is missing some. Counted here are 35,000 to 45,000 clones, nearly 90% occurring once; the ten biggest clones make up under 1%. This TCR was sampled from a female donor with multiple sclerosis, enrolled in a pregnancy study. The chain joins TRBV19 to TRBJ1-1; 7 bases line up with TRBD1. Source: CD4+ T cells from peripheral blood mononuclear cells, taken after pregnancy. The CDR3 loop is CASSMGLTTGREAFF. The CDR3 coding sequence is TGTGCCAGTAGTATGGGGCTGACGACAGGGAGGGAAGCTTTCTTT.